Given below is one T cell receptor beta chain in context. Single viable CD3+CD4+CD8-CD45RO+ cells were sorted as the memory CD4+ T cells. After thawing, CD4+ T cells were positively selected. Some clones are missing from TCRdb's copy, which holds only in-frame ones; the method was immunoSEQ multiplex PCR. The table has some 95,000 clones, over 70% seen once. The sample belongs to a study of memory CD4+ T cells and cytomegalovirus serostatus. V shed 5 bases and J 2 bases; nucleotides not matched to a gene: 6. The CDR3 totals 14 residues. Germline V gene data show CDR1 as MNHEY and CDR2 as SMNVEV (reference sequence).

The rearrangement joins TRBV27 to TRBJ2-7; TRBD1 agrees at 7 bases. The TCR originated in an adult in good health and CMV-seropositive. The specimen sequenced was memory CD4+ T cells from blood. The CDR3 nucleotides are TGTGCCAGCAGTCCACGACAGGGTCCCTACGAGCAGTACTTC. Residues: CASSPRQGPYEQYF.